These 11 T cell receptor beta chains were all obtained from the same sample, sequenced in a study of early T cells in non-severe SARS-CoV-2 infection. Via MiXCR, TCRdb re-called the 5' RACE reads, giving one row per CDR3 protein. The sample has fewer than 100,000 distinct CDR3 sequences, approximately 12% seen once. The sample taken for sequencing was whole blood. Receptor source: an adult who was a healthcare worker with PCR-confirmed SARS-CoV-2 infection or an uninfected control (not recorded which).

V usage is TRBV5-1 and J usage is TRBJ1-1; no reliable D call. V lost 0 bases and J lost 0, with 6 bases in between. The CDR3 has 14 residues. The germline gives CDR1 SGHRS, CDR2 YFSETQ. CDR3 nucleotide sequence: TGCGCCAGCAGCTTGGGGCATCTGAACACTGAAGCTTTCTTT. Translation: CASSLGHLNTEAFF.

The gene calls are TRBV2 and TRBJ2-3; no clear D. The germline CDR1 and CDR2 sequences are SNHLY and FYNNEI. This CDR3 comprises 12 residues. Deletions cut 9 bases from V and 5 bases from J, with 12 bases between. The CDR3 protein is CASCAVLDTQYF. The CDR3 DNA is TGTGCCAGTTGTGCGGTCCTAGATACGCAGTATTTT. Using reference TRBV2 and TRBJ2-3 for the parts outside the CDR3, the full variable domain is EPEVTQTPSHQVTQMGQEVILRCVPISNHLYFYWYRQILGQKVEFLVSFYNNEISEKSEIFDDQFSVERPDGSNFTLKIRSTKLEDSAMYFCASCAVLDTQYFGPGTRLTVL.

This clonotype has a handful of counts. Written as DNA, the CDR3 is TGTGCCAGCGTAGCGGGGAGTACCCTAAGCGAGCAGTACTTC. Translating it yields CASVAGSTLSEQYF. The rearrangement links TRBV6-1 to TRBJ2-7, with TRBD2 matching over 8 bases. Germline V gene sequence: CDR1 MNHNS, CDR2 SASEGT. The CDR3 consists of 14 residues. J lost 6 bases, V lost 8 bases, and 12 bases had no gene match.

This clonotype was seen a handful of times. The chain links TRBV4-1 to TRBJ2-1; possible D gene TRBD2, 6 bases. CDR3 length: 14 residues. Deletions cut 0 bases from V and 8 bases from J, with 11 bases between. Germline CDR1 is MGHRA and CDR2 is YSYEKL. The CDR3 DNA sequence: TGCGCCAGCAGCCAAGATCACGGGAGTGATGAGCAGTTCTTC. Encoded protein: CASSQDHGSDEQFF.

This clonotype was counted many times. This chain joins TRBV19 and TRBJ1-5; D possibly corresponds to TRBD1 (5 bases). The CDR3 spans 16 residues. Trimming pared 1 base from V and 4 bases from J, leaving 14 bases between. Germline-derived CDR1 and CDR2 are LNHDA and SQIVND (reference sequence). The CDR3 protein is CASSIVAGQGNQPQHF. For the CDR3, the DNA is TGTGCCAGTAGTATAGTGGCGGGGCAAGGGAATCAGCCCCAGCATTTT. Together with reference TRBV19 and TRBJ1-5, the CDR3 gives the full variable domain: DGGITQSPKYLFRKEGQNVTLSCEQNLNHDAMYWYRQDPGQGLRLIYYSQIVNDFQKGDIAEGYSVSREKKESFPLTVTSAQKNPTAFYLCASSIVAGQGNQPQHFGDGTRLSIL.

This clonotype was observed a few times. The CDR3 here is CSARDTGRGQETQYF. CDR3 DNA: TGCAGTGCTAGAGATACCGGGAGGGGGCAAGAGACCCAGTACTTC. The chain uses TRBV20-1 and TRBJ2-5; the match to TRBD2 covers 8 bases. CDR1 and CDR2 from the germline V gene are DFQATT and SNEGSKA (reference sequence). The CDR3 length is 15 residues. The trim removed 0 bases at V and 2 bases at J, leaving 5 bases unmatched.

About this clonotype itself: This sequence may be a read error, since a much larger clone differs from it by one base. CDR3 sequence: CACSLNAKANTQYF. As DNA, the CDR3 is TGTGCCTGCAGCTTAAATGCTAAAGCAAATACGCAGTATTTT. This chain connects TRBV7-2 to TRBJ2-3; no clear D. The CDR3 loop spans 14 amino acids. Germline values: CDR1 SGHTA, CDR2 FQGNSA. Full variable domain (missing parts from reference TRBV7-2 and TRBJ2-3): GAGVSQSPSNKVTEKGKDVELRCDPISGHTALYWYRQSLGQGLEFLIYFQGNSAPDKSGLPSDRFSAERTGGSVSTLTIQRTQQEDSAVYLCACSLNAKANTQYFGPGTRLTVL.

This clonotype was seen a few times. The V call is TRBV2, the J call TRBJ2-5, with 7 nucleotides matching TRBD1. Germline V gene lookup returns CDR1 SNHLY and CDR2 FYNNEI. J gave up 3 bases and V 6 bases, and 4 bases lay outside the gene matches. CDR3 size: 13 residues. CDR3 bases: TGTGCCAGCAGGACAGGGTATGAAGAGACCCAGTACTTC. Its protein is CASRTGYEETQYF.

This clonotype appeared many times. The chain uses TRBV5-1 and TRBJ1-3, with TRBD1 as a possible D gene (5 bases). With 4 bases removed from V and 0 bases from J, the gap between germline ends came to 11 bases. From germline, CDR1 is SGHRS and CDR2 YFSETQ. The CDR3 is 15 residues long. The chain's CDR3 is CASSVDTNSGNTIYF. DNA of the CDR3: TGCGCCAGCAGCGTGGACACAAACTCTGGAAACACCATATATTTT.

The sample holds a few counts of this clonotype. CDR3 protein: CASSEYQGANTEAFF. CDR3 in DNA: TGCGCCAGCAGTGAGTATCAGGGGGCGAACACTGAAGCTTTCTTT. The chain is built from TRBV10-2 and TRBJ1-1, with 8 bases identical to TRBD1. Trimming removed 1 base from V and 1 base from J; junction bases left unmatched: 2. The germline CDR1 and CDR2 sequences are WSHSY and SAAADI. The CDR3 has 15 amino acids.

V gene TRBV27 combines with J gene TRBJ2-7, with 8 bases matching TRBD1. J gave up 7 bases and V 5 bases, and 13 bases lay outside the gene matches. This CDR3 is built from 15 residues. Germline CDR1 MNHEY, CDR2 SMNVEV (reference sequence). CDR3 region: CASSQGQGPFGEQYF. Here the CDR3 DNA reads TGTGCCAGCAGTCAAGGACAGGGCCCATTTGGGGAGCAGTACTTC.